One and the same sample provided the 21 T cell receptor beta chains below, sequenced in a study of blood T cell repertoires in COVID-19. Some clones are missing from TCRdb's copy, which holds only in-frame ones; the method was immunoSEQ multiplex PCR. Among 47,000 or so clones listed, roughly 79% were seen once. The source material was peripheral blood. The receptors were gathered from a woman older than 75 with COVID-19, enrolled during active disease.

The chain has TRBV2 and TRBJ2-1; the match to TRBD2 covers 12 bases. This CDR3 comprises 13 residues. CDR1 and CDR2 from the germline V gene are SNHLY and FYNNEI. J gave up 10 bases and V 6 bases, and 4 bases lay outside the gene matches. The CDR3 DNA sequence: TGTGCCAGCAGACGGACTAGCGGGAACGAGCAGTTCTTC. Translated, it gives CASRRTSGNEQFF.

The chain uses TRBV10-3 and TRBJ2-3; 7 bases agree with TRBD2. Germline lookup yields CDR1 ENHRY and CDR2 SYGVKD. The CDR3 consists of 15 residues. The V and J ends lost 8 bases and 2 bases, in that order; junction bases with no gene match: 10. Written as DNA, the CDR3 is TGTGCCATCCGGGGGGACGCAGCTTCCACAGATACGCAGTATTTT. It encodes CAIRGDAASTDTQYF.

The chain joins TRBV18 to TRBJ2-5, with a possible D match to TRBD1 (6 bases). Germline CDR1 KGHSH, CDR2 LQKENI. This CDR3 is 13 amino acids long. Between the trimmed V and J ends, which lost 3 bases and 4 bases, there was a span of 9 bases. CDR3 residues: CASSPGQLETQYF. The DNA for the CDR3 is TGTGCCAGCTCACCTGGACAGCTAGAGACCCAGTACTTC. The full variable domain, with the rest looked up from reference TRBV18 and TRBJ2-5, is NAGVMQNPRHLVRRRGQEARLRCSPMKGHSHVYWYRQLPEEGLKFMVYLQKENIIDESGMPKERFSAEFPKEGPSILRIQQVVRGDSAAYFCASSPGQLETQYFGPGTRLLVL.

The count of this clone is one. This rearrangement joins TRBV11-2 to TRBJ2-7; D possibly corresponds to TRBD1 (5 bases). Germline-derived CDR1 and CDR2 are SGHAT and FQNNGV. The V gene lost 1 base and the J gene lost 1 base, with 5 bases spanning the gap. The CDR3 is 13 amino acids. In DNA form, the CDR3 reads TGTGCCAGCAGCTTAGGGACATCCTACGAGCAGTACTTC. Amino acid sequence: CASSLGTSYEQYF.

The chain has TRBV5-1 and TRBJ1-2, with a tentative D call TRBD1 (6 bases). Trimming took 4 bases from V and 5 from J, leaving 12 bases between them. Germline V lookup: CDR1 SGHRS, CDR2 YFSETQ. The CDR3 runs 13 residues. The CDR3 loop reads CASSTDRPYGYTF. CDR3 DNA: TGCGCCAGCAGCACTGACAGGCCATATGGCTACACCTTC.

The rearrangement joins TRBV7-2 to TRBJ2-3, with D tentatively TRBD1 (7 bases). V lost 11 bases, J lost 2 bases, and 20 bases lay in between. Germline V lookup: CDR1 SGHTA, CDR2 FQGNSA. The CDR3 totals 15 residues. CDR3 amino acids: CASGGSQLFTDTQYF. CDR3 nucleotides: TGTGCCTCAGGGGGGTCCCAGCTTTTCACAGATACGCAGTATTTT. The whole variable domain, filled in from reference TRBV7-2 and TRBJ2-3, reads GAGVSQSPSNKVTEKGKDVELRCDPISGHTALYWYRQSLGQGLEFLIYFQGNSAPDKSGLPSDRFSAERTGGSVSTLTIQRTQQEDSAVYLCASGGSQLFTDTQYFGPGTRLTVL.

This clone was seen only once. The J gene is TRBJ1-2, the V gene TRBV19, with 8 bases identical to TRBD1. The CDR3 has 12 amino acids. Germline V gives CDR1 LNHDA, CDR2 SQIVND (reference sequence). V lost 11 bases and J lost 3; bases outside the gene matches: 5. The CDR3 reads CAGQGDDYGYTF. The CDR3 nucleotides are TGTGCCGGACAGGGCGACGACTATGGCTACACCTTC.

The rearrangement uses TRBV30 and TRBJ2-1; 8 nucleotides agree with TRBD2. Germline lookup yields CDR1 GTSNPN and CDR2 SVGIG (reference sequence). The CDR3 is 16 residues long. Trimming cost V 4 bases and J 2 bases; bases outside gene matches: 10. The CDR3 loop is CAWTQRGRGTYNEQFF. CDR3 nucleotide sequence: TGTGCCTGGACCCAGCGGGGGCGGGGCACCTACAATGAGCAGTTCTTC. The full variable domain, rest sourced from reference TRBV30 and TRBJ2-1, is SQTIHQWPATLVQPVGSPLSLECTVEGTSNPNLYWYRQAAGRGLQLLFYSVGIGQISSEVPQNLSASRPQDRQFILSSKKLLLSDSGFYLCAWTQRGRGTYNEQFFGPGTRLTVL.

V is TRBV19 and J is TRBJ1-5; D is uncertain. CDR3 length equals 13 residues. Germline lookup yields CDR1 LNHDA and CDR2 SQIVND (reference sequence). V lost 3 bases to trimming and J lost 6 bases, with 9 bases between them. The CDR3 sequence is CASSIPLGQPQHF. Here the CDR3 DNA reads TGTGCCAGTAGTATCCCCCTCGGTCAGCCCCAGCATTTT.

The V call is TRBV18, the J call TRBJ2-1; possible D gene TRBD1, 6 bases. The CDR3 is 12 amino acids. Looked up from germline, CDR1 is KGHSH and CDR2 is LQKENI. Trimming shortened V by 3 bases and J by 7 bases, and 7 bases separated the two germline ends. The DNA for the CDR3 is TGTGCCAGCTCACCTGACAGGAATGAGCAGTTCTTC. Translation: CASSPDRNEQFF.

This rearrangement joins TRBV19 to TRBJ1-4, with D tentatively TRBD1 (6 bases). Trimming took off 9 bases at V and 5 bases at J, with 19 bases between the two ends. CDR3 length: 15 amino acids. Looked up from germline, CDR1 is LNHDA and CDR2 is SQIVND (reference sequence). CDR3 in DNA: TGTGCCAGCAGAACGACAGGCCCCGGGAATGAAAAACTGTTTTTT. As protein: CASRTTGPGNEKLFF.

The chain employs TRBV6-5 and TRBJ2-3; 8 bases are a match to TRBD2. The CDR3 runs 14 residues. Unmatched junction bases numbered 6, after V lost 6 bases and J lost 4 bases. Germline V gene lookup returns CDR1 MNHEY and CDR2 SVGAGI. The CDR3 nucleotides are TGTGCCAGCAGACGCGGGAGGACCTCAGATACGCAGTATTTT. Its translation: CASRRGRTSDTQYF.

The chain recombines TRBV19 with TRBJ2-5, with TRBD1 matching 7 bases. This CDR3 is 14 amino acids long. The germline gives CDR1 LNHDA, CDR2 SQIVND (reference sequence). V shed 6 bases, J shed 1 base, and the junction held 5 bases outside the gene matches. The CDR3 is CASRPRQGQETQYF. CDR3 in DNA: TGTGCCAGTAGGCCCAGACAGGGCCAAGAGACCCAGTACTTC.

The chain couples TRBV30 to TRBJ2-1; 9 positions agree with TRBD2. Germline V gives CDR1 GTSNPN, CDR2 SVGIG (reference sequence). This CDR3 is 14 amino acids long. V trimming: 3 bases; J trimming: 4 bases; junction bases outside the gene matches: 4. CDR3 protein: CAWSETSGYNEQFF. CDR3 DNA: TGTGCCTGGAGCGAGACTAGCGGATACAATGAGCAGTTCTTC.

The chain uses TRBV4-2 and TRBJ2-2; TRBD2 matches at 7 bases. J gave up 6 bases and V 1 base, and 5 bases lay outside the gene matches. Looked up from germline, CDR1 is LGHNA and CDR2 is YNFKEQ. This CDR3 has 15 residues. Here the CDR3 reads CASSQGNSGSGELFF. CDR3 nucleotide sequence: TGTGCCAGCAGCCAAGGCAATAGCGGGTCCGGGGAGCTGTTTTTT.

The V gene is TRBV19, the J gene TRBJ2-7; D gene uncertain. The germline gives CDR1 LNHDA, CDR2 SQIVND (reference sequence). V was shortened by 3 bases and J by 0 bases, with 18 bases between the two germline ends. The length of the CDR3 is 17 residues. The CDR3 protein is CASSIAPPAGSSYEQYF. As DNA, the CDR3 is TGTGCCAGTAGTATTGCCCCCCCGGCAGGATCCTCCTACGAGCAGTACTTC.

This chain links TRBV27 with TRBJ2-1; the match to TRBD1 covers 7 bases. Germline values: CDR1 MNHEY, CDR2 SMNVEV (reference sequence). This CDR3 is built from 17 residues. The V segment lost 4 bases and the J segment 6 bases; nucleotides outside the gene matches: 15. CDR3 nucleotides: TGTGCCAGCAGTTCGCTTCCGGGACAGAAATTGGTCAATGAGCAGTTCTTC. Translation gives CASSSLPGQKLVNEQFF.

The V and J genes are TRBV2 and TRBJ1-3, with D maybe TRBD1 (6 bases). CDR3 size: 13 residues. The V end was cut by 8 bases, the J end by 4 bases, with 12 bases between. Germline loops: CDR1 SNHLY, CDR2 FYNNEI. CDR3 nucleotide sequence: TGTGCCAGCCTAAAGGGGGTCGGAAACACCATATATTTT. Translation: CASLKGVGNTIYF.

The chain employs TRBV11-3 and TRBJ2-3, with D uncertain. Trimming shortened V by 2 bases and J by 2 bases, and 5 bases separated the two germline ends. From germline, CDR1 is SGHNT and CDR2 YENEEA. The CDR3 covers 13 residues. CDR3 bases: TGTGCCAGCAGCTTACGAGACACAGATACGCAGTATTTT. It translates to CASSLRDTDTQYF.

The table lists this clone with a few counts. The V gene is TRBV6-5, the J gene TRBJ2-7; 9 positions agree with TRBD1. The CDR3 is 12 residues long. Germline trimming cut 10 bases from V and 5 bases from J; bases unmatched to any gene: 6. Germline V gene sequence: CDR1 MNHEY, CDR2 SVGAGI. The CDR3 spells CATTGGLNEQYF. CDR3 nucleotides: TGTGCCACGACAGGGGGGTTAAACGAGCAGTACTTC.

The V and J genes are TRBV10-3 and TRBJ2-7, with D possibly matching TRBD1 (5 bases). The CDR3 loop spans 12 amino acids. The V end lost 4 bases, the J end lost 6 bases, and 10 bases lay between the germline ends. Looked up from germline, CDR1 is ENHRY and CDR2 is SYGVKD. CDR3 nucleotide sequence: TGTGCCATCAGTGTTTCAGGGTTCGAGCAGTACTTC. This gives the protein CAISVSGFEQYF.